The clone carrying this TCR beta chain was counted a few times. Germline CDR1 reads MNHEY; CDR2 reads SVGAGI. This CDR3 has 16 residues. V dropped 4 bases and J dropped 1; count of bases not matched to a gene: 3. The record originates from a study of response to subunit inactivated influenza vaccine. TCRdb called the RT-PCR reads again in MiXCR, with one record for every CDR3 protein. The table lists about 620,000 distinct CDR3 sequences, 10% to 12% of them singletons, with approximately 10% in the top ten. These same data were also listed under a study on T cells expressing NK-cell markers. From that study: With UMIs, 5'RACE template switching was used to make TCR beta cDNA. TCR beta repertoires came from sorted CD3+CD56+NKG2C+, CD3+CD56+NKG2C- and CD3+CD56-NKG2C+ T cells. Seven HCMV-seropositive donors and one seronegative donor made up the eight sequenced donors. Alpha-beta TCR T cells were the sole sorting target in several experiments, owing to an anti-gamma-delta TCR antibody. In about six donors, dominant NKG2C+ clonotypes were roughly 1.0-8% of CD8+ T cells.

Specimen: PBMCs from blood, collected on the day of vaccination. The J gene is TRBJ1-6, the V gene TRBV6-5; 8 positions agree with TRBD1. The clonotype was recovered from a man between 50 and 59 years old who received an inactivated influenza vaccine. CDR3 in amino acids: CASSFRTGSYNSPLHF. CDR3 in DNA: TGTGCCAGCAGTTTTAGGACAGGGTCCTATAATTCACCCCTCCACTTT.